Below, 24 T cell receptor beta chains from the same sample are listed, as sequenced in a study of T cells in localized non-small cell lung cancer. Method: immunoSEQ multiplex PCR; TCRdb's copy keeps in-frame clones and lacks some. The table has about 53,000 clones, approximately 88% seen once. The sequenced sample was peripheral blood mononuclear cells, obtained before any cancer treatment. Receptors originate from a man between 40 and 75 years old with stage III lung adenocarcinoma.

The CDR3 DNA reads TGTGCCAGCAGCCAAGATTATCGGGGGGCTAGTGAGCAGTTCTTC. Amino acids: CASSQDYRGASEQFF. The chain joins TRBV14 to TRBJ2-1; D perhaps matches TRBD2 (7 bases). Germline-derived CDR1 and CDR2 are SGHDN and FVKESK. The ends were cut back, 0 bases at V and 9 bases at J, with 15 bases in the middle. The CDR3 length is 15 residues.

The rearrangement uses TRBV7-3 and TRBJ2-5; D could derive from TRBD1 or TRBD2 (5 bases each). From germline, CDR1 is SGHTA and CDR2 FQGTGA. Trimming removed 3 bases from V and 1 base from J, with 12 bases in between. There are 15 residues in the CDR3. In nucleotides, the CDR3 is TGTGCCAGCAGCTTTTCCGGGACGATCCAAGAGACCCAGTACTTC. Residues: CASSFSGTIQETQYF.

This rearrangement joins TRBV28 to TRBJ2-7; D may be TRBD1 (6 bases). The CDR3 runs 13 residues. V was cut by 6 bases and J by 2 bases, with 11 bases left in between. Germline CDR1 MDHEN, CDR2 SYDVKM. Written as DNA, the CDR3 is TGTGCCAGCAGGAAGACAGGAGCCTACGAGCAGTACTTC. It yields the protein CASRKTGAYEQYF.

This clone was counted a single time. CDR3 in amino acids: CASSPRGPTNTGELFF. CDR3 DNA: TGTGCCAGCTCACCTCGAGGGCCGACGAACACCGGGGAGCTGTTTTTT. This chain connects TRBV18 to TRBJ2-2, with D maybe TRBD2 (5 bases). Between the trimmed V and J ends, which lost 3 bases and 0 bases, there was a span of 11 bases. CDR1 KGHSH and CDR2 LQKENI come from the germline V gene. The CDR3 runs 16 residues.

A single count supports this clone. The CDR3 nucleotides read TGTGCCAGCAGTACCACCTGGGACAGGATGAACACTGAAGCTTTCTTT. Amino acids: CASSTTWDRMNTEAFF. The J gene is TRBJ1-1, the V gene TRBV7-9; TRBD1 matches at 8 bases. The V gene end was trimmed by 6 bases and the J gene end by 0 bases; junction bases not matched to a gene: 9. Germline CDR1 and CDR2: SEHNR and FQNEAQ (reference sequence). CDR3 length equals 16 residues. Complete variable domain (other parts from reference TRBV7-9 and TRBJ1-1): DTGVSQNPRHKITKRGQNVTFRCDPISEHNRLYWYRQTLGQGPEFLTYFQNEAQLEKSRLLSDRFSAERPKGSFSTLEIQRTEQGDSAMYLCASSTTWDRMNTEAFFGQGTRLTVV.

The chain combines TRBV7-9 with TRBJ1-2; 7 bases are a match to TRBD1. Germline V lookup: CDR1 SEHNR, CDR2 FQNEAQ (reference sequence). The CDR3 is 16 residues long. V dropped 5 bases and J dropped 7; count of bases not matched to a gene: 16. This chain's CDR3 is CASSHDRVLSDSGYTF. DNA for the CDR3: TGTGCCAGCAGCCACGACAGGGTACTCTCGGATTCTGGCTACACCTTC.

The chain carries TRBV5-1 and TRBJ1-4; the match to TRBD1 covers 10 bases. The CDR3 covers 15 residues. Losses at the gene ends were 0 bases for V and 8 bases for J; bases not matched to a gene: 4. From germline, CDR1 is SGHRS and CDR2 YFSETQ. The CDR3 region is CASSLDGTGDEKLFF. Written as DNA, the CDR3 is TGCGCCAGCAGCTTGGATGGGACAGGGGACGAAAAACTGTTTTTT. Combining the CDR3 with reference TRBV5-1 and TRBJ1-4 gives the whole variable domain KAGVTQTPRYLIKTRGQQVTLSCSPISGHRSVSWYQQTPGQGLQFLFEYFSETQRNKGNFPGRFSGRQFSNSRSEMNVSTLELGDSALYLCASSLDGTGDEKLFFGSGTQLSVL.

The chain links TRBV5-4 to TRBJ2-3; TRBD2 matches 9 bases. Trimming removed 9 bases from V and 4 bases from J; junction bases left unmatched: 6. This CDR3 is 13 amino acids long. The germline CDR1 and CDR2 sequences are SGHNT and YYREEE (reference sequence). The CDR3 here is CATYSGSADTQYF. CDR3 in DNA: TGTGCCACCTATAGCGGGAGTGCAGATACGCAGTATTTT.

The table lists this clone with a few counts. V gene TRBV5-1 combines with J gene TRBJ1-1, with D perhaps TRBD1 (5 bases). Germline CDR1 and CDR2: SGHRS and YFSETQ. CDR3 length: 12 amino acids. V was clipped by 5 bases and J by 4 bases, with 9 bases between them. The CDR3 region is CASRGDATEAFF. In DNA, the CDR3 is TGCGCCAGCAGGGGGGATGCCACTGAAGCTTTCTTT.

The gene calls are TRBV14 and TRBJ2-7, with D perhaps matching TRBD1 (6 bases). Germline CDR1 SGHDN, CDR2 FVKESK. The CDR3 has 14 amino acids. The V gene lost 4 bases and the J gene lost 3 bases, with 13 bases spanning the gap. CDR3 bases: TGTGCCAGCAGCCTCGTGACAGGAATCTACGAGCAGTACTTC. Translation: CASSLVTGIYEQYF.

This chain uses TRBV19 with TRBJ1-2; D uncertain. This CDR3 has 14 residues. Germline CDR1 is LNHDA and CDR2 is SQIVND (reference sequence). Between the trimmed V and J ends, which lost 0 bases and 1 base, there was a span of 6 bases. Written as DNA, the CDR3 is TGTGCCAGTAGTATAGATCCCAATAACTATGGCTACACCTTC. It codes for CASSIDPNNYGYTF.

The genes are TRBV19 and TRBJ1-1; 10 bases match TRBD1. Trimming at V came to 7 bases and at J to 8 bases, leaving 10 bases not matched to a gene. CDR3 size: 14 residues. CDR1 and CDR2 (germline): LNHDA, SQIVND (reference sequence). In DNA form, the CDR3 reads TGTGCCAGTAAACTCCAGACAGGGGGCGTGGAAGCTTTCTTT. Its translation: CASKLQTGGVEAFF. Filled out from reference TRBV19 and TRBJ1-1, the complete variable domain reads DGGITQSPKYLFRKEGQNVTLSCEQNLNHDAMYWYRQDPGQGLRLIYYSQIVNDFQKGDIAEGYSVSREKKESFPLTVTSAQKNPTAFYLCASKLQTGGVEAFFGQGTRLTVV.

V usage is TRBV5-1 and J usage is TRBJ1-1, with D hard to call. V shed 4 bases and J shed 5 bases, with 6 bases lying between them. Germline CDR1 is SGHRS and CDR2 is YFSETQ. The CDR3 is made up of 11 amino acids. The CDR3 region is CASSPGTEAFF. The CDR3 coding sequence is TGCGCCAGCAGCCCTGGGACTGAAGCTTTCTTT.

As regards this clone: The same CDR3 can be traced to other DNA sequences in this sample. The J gene is TRBJ2-7, the V gene TRBV18, with 7 bases that match TRBD2. The CDR3 runs 15 residues. Germline CDR1 KGHSH, CDR2 LQKENI. J was trimmed by 2 bases and V by 0 bases; bases with no gene match: 4. The CDR3 protein is CASSPPRGGPYEQYF. The CDR3 DNA reads TGTGCCAGCTCACCACCGAGGGGAGGGCCCTACGAGCAGTACTTC.

The gene calls are TRBV5-6 and TRBJ1-6; D is unresolved. V gave up 0 bases and J gave up 6 bases, with 7 bases separating them. The germline CDR1 and CDR2 sequences are SGHDT and YYEEEE. This CDR3 has 14 residues. The CDR3 DNA is TGTGCCAGCAGCTTGGAAGTCAGTAATTCACCCCTCCACTTT. Its translation is CASSLEVSNSPLHF. The variable domain in full, with the rest retrieved from reference TRBV5-6 and TRBJ1-6, is DAGVTQSPTHLIKTRGQQVTLRCSPKSGHDTVSWYQQALGQGPQFIFQYYEEEERQRGNFPDRFSGHQFPNYSSELNVNALLLGDSALYLCASSLEVSNSPLHFGNGTRLTVT.

This chain connects TRBV19 to TRBJ1-2, with a possible D match to TRBD1 (6 bases). The V and J ends lost 5 bases and 6 bases respectively, with 19 bases between them. The CDR3 is made up of 15 amino acids. CDR1 is LNHDA, CDR2 SQIVND, per germline (reference sequence). The CDR3 sequence is CASSVFTGTQNGYTF. Written as DNA, the CDR3 is TGTGCCAGTAGTGTTTTTACCGGGACACAGAATGGCTACACCTTC.

The J gene is TRBJ2-1, the V gene TRBV6-6; possibly TRBD2 for D (5 bases). The V end was cut by 6 bases, the J end by 8 bases, with 8 bases between. The CDR3 length is 11 residues. CDR1 and CDR2 (germline): MNHNY, SVGAGI (reference sequence). CDR3 nucleotides: TGTGCCAGCAGCCACGGGGATGAGCAGTTCTTC. Protein sequence: CASSHGDEQFF.

The CDR3 DNA sequence: TGTGCCATCGGGCTAGCGGGGGCAGAGACCCAGTACTTC. It is translated as CAIGLAGAETQYF. The genes are TRBV10-3 and TRBJ2-5; 10 nucleotides line up with TRBD2. Looked up from germline, CDR1 is ENHRY and CDR2 is SYGVKD. After removal of 8 bases from V and 4 bases from J, the junction contained 4 bases not matched to a gene. This CDR3 region has 13 residues.

This chain uses TRBV5-4 with TRBJ2-3; the D gene could be TRBD1 or TRBD2 (6 bases each). The V gene lost 4 bases and the J gene lost 3 bases, with 12 bases spanning the gap. This CDR3 is 14 amino acids long. Per germline, CDR1 SGHNT and CDR2 YYREEE (reference sequence). Written as DNA, the CDR3 is TGTGCCAGCAGCGCCGGGGGCGGGACAGATACGCAGTATTTT. It translates to CASSAGGGTDTQYF.

V is TRBV10-1 and J is TRBJ1-3, with D perhaps matching TRBD1 (5 bases). This CDR3 has 13 amino acids. The germline V gene has CDR1 WNHNN and CDR2 SYGVQD (reference sequence). V lost 7 bases and J lost 8, with 15 bases in between. The CDR3 nucleotides are TGCGCCAGCATCCCCGGGACCCCGGACACCATATATTTT. Translating it yields CASIPGTPDTIYF.

The gene calls are TRBV5-1 and TRBJ2-5, with D hard to call. Germline V gene lookup returns CDR1 SGHRS and CDR2 YFSETQ. The CDR3 totals 14 residues. V lost 4 bases, J lost 1 base, and 11 bases lay in between. CDR3 loop: CASSPLGSQETQYF. The CDR3 region has the DNA TGCGCCAGCAGCCCCCTCGGTAGCCAAGAGACCCAGTACTTC.

The rearrangement uses TRBV5-5 and TRBJ2-7; TRBD2 matches 8 bases. Trimming took 2 bases from V and 4 from J; bases not matched to a gene: 5. The length of the CDR3 is 14 residues. From germline, CDR1 is SGHKS and CDR2 YYEKEE (reference sequence). The CDR3 DNA is TGTGCCAGCAGCTTCGAGGGCGGGGGGTACGAGCAGTACTTC. Its translation is CASSFEGGGYEQYF.

A single count supports this clone. This rearrangement joins TRBV11-2 to TRBJ2-1, with D possibly TRBD2 on 7 matching bases. The CDR3 consists of 17 residues. With 0 bases removed from V and 7 bases from J, the gap between germline ends came to 19 bases. CDR1 and CDR2 from the germline V gene are SGHAT and FQNNGV. In DNA form, the CDR3 reads TGTGCCAGCAGCTTAGATCCGAAGGGGGGGGCGGTAAATGAGCAGTTCTTC. Protein product: CASSLDPKGGAVNEQFF.

This rearrangement joins TRBV7-2 to TRBJ2-5; 9 bases match TRBD2. The V gene end was trimmed by 1 base and the J gene end by 5 bases; junction bases not matched to a gene: 2. The germline gives CDR1 SGHTA, CDR2 FQGNSA. This CDR3 is built from 14 residues. CDR3 protein: CASSLVSGSETQYF. CDR3 nucleotide sequence: TGTGCCAGCAGCTTAGTTAGCGGGAGTGAGACCCAGTACTTC.